The 18 T cell receptor beta chains below all came from one sample that was sequenced in a study of technical replicates of blood from a handful of donors. TCRdb's table, derived via immunoSEQ multiplex PCR, lists solely in-frame clones and lacks some. Of about 75,000 clones listed, about 97% are singletons. Sequenced: T cells isolated from PBMCs. The source of these receptors is a human donor in good health.

The gene calls are TRBV2 and TRBJ2-7, with D possibly being TRBD1 (7 bases). The CDR3 has 12 amino acids. V was shortened by 8 bases and J by 3 bases, with 11 bases between the two germline ends. CDR1 and CDR2 (germline): SNHLY, FYNNEI. CDR3 bases: TGTGCCAGCGGAGGGGACAGCTACGAGCAGTACTTC. As protein: CASGGDSYEQYF.

This chain connects TRBV5-1 to TRBJ2-2; TRBD2 agrees at 7 bases. Trimming at V came to 0 bases and at J to 2 bases, leaving 4 bases not matched to a gene. This CDR3 contains 16 residues. Germline CDR1 SGHRS, CDR2 YFSETQ. The CDR3 nucleotides read TGCGCCAGCAGCTTGGGGTCTAGCGGAAACACCGGGGAGCTGTTTTTT. Encoded protein: CASSLGSSGNTGELFF. The variable domain in full, completed from reference TRBV5-1 and TRBJ2-2, reads KAGVTQTPRYLIKTRGQQVTLSCSPISGHRSVSWYQQTPGQGLQFLFEYFSETQRNKGNFPGRFSGRQFSNSRSEMNVSTLELGDSALYLCASSLGSSGNTGELFFGEGSRLTVL.

The V gene is TRBV29-1, the J gene TRBJ1-4, with TRBD1 matching over 7 bases. With 6 bases clipped from V and 8 bases from J, the junction kept 3 bases outside the gene matches. Per the germline V gene, CDR1 is SQVTM and CDR2 is ANQGSEA. There are 11 residues in the CDR3. The CDR3 region has the DNA TGCAGCGTGACAGGGTGGGAAAAACTGTTTTTT. Translated: CSVTGWEKLFF.

This rearrangement joins TRBV19 to TRBJ1-1, with a tentative D call TRBD1 (6 bases). CDR1 LNHDA and CDR2 SQIVND come from the germline V gene (reference sequence). CDR3 size: 13 residues. The V gene lost 3 bases and the J gene lost 5 bases, with 10 bases spanning the gap. As DNA, the CDR3 is TGTGCCAGTAGTATTGGGCAGGGGACTGAAGCTTTCTTT. It is translated as CASSIGQGTEAFF.

The chain recombines TRBV6-5 with TRBJ1-1; 8 bases align to TRBD1. The length of the CDR3 is 14 residues. Germline CDR1 reads MNHEY; CDR2 reads SVGAGI. V was clipped by 4 bases and J by 10 bases; unmatched bases: 11. The CDR3 DNA reads TGTGCCAGCAGTTCTGGGACAGGCGGGCCCGGAGCTTTCTTT. This encodes CASSSGTGGPGAFF.

The V gene is TRBV5-5, the J gene TRBJ1-6; possibly TRBD1 for D (6 bases). The germline V gene encodes CDR1 SGHKS and CDR2 YYEKEE (reference sequence). Trimming removed 0 bases from V and 2 bases from J, with 15 bases in between. This CDR3 is built from 18 residues. CDR3 coding DNA: TGTGCCAGCAGCTTGGCCGGACAGCCTCAAACCTATAATTCACCCCTCCACTTT. Its protein product is CASSLAGQPQTYNSPLHF.

Only one count was recorded for this clone. The chain is built from TRBV6-6 and TRBJ2-7; the match to TRBD1 covers 8 bases. Germline V lookup: CDR1 MNHNY, CDR2 SVGAGI (reference sequence). The CDR3 is made up of 14 amino acids. Trimming removed 2 bases from V and 4 bases from J; junction bases left unmatched: 4. The CDR3 DNA follows: TGTGCCAGCAGTTACGGAGACAGGGGTTACGAGCAGTACTTC. Translated, it gives CASSYGDRGYEQYF.

The chain couples TRBV4-1 to TRBJ2-5; tentatively, D is TRBD2 (6 bases). This CDR3 region has 16 residues. Trimming cost V 0 bases and J 6 bases, with 17 bases left between them. Looked up from germline, CDR1 is MGHRA and CDR2 is YSYEKL. CDR3 DNA sequence: TGCGCCAGCAGCCAAGAATTTCCGGGAGCGGAACAGACCCAGTACTTC. As protein: CASSQEFPGAEQTQYF.

The gene calls are TRBV7-2 and TRBJ1-5, with 9 bases aligning to TRBD1. V dropped 4 bases and J dropped 3; count of bases not matched to a gene: 4. The germline gives CDR1 SGHTA, CDR2 FQGNSA. The CDR3 loop spans 15 amino acids. CDR3 nucleotides: TGTGCCAGCAGCTACTGGACAGGGGTCAATCAGCCCCAGCATTTT. Its translation: CASSYWTGVNQPQHF.

This chain connects TRBV5-6 to TRBJ1-4, with D maybe TRBD1 (6 bases). The CDR3 is 19 residues long. CDR1 and CDR2 (germline): SGHDT, YYEEEE. V lost 2 bases and J 6 bases, leaving 26 bases between the germline ends. Here the CDR3 DNA reads TGTGCCAGCAGCTTATCCCCACCAGGACAGATGATACCCGATGAAAAACTGTTTTTT. It translates to CASSLSPPGQMIPDEKLFF.

The chain joins TRBV6-4 to TRBJ2-1, with 9 bases aligning to TRBD2. With 2 bases clipped from V and 6 bases from J, the junction kept 11 bases outside the gene matches. The CDR3 consists of 17 residues. Germline V gives CDR1 MRHNA, CDR2 SNTAGT. The CDR3, as DNA: TGTGCCAGCAGTGACGTCAAAGCGGGGGGTAGAGTCAATGAGCAGTTCTTC. This gives the protein CASSDVKAGGRVNEQFF.

The chain links TRBV5-1 to TRBJ2-1; D is possibly TRBD2 (6 bases). CDR1 and CDR2 from the germline V gene are SGHRS and YFSETQ. Trimming shortened V by 0 bases and J by 7 bases, and 14 bases separated the two germline ends. The CDR3 spans 15 residues. CDR3 DNA: TGCGCCAGCAGCTTGGGGGAAGCGGGTCGGAATGAGCAGTTCTTC. This gives the protein CASSLGEAGRNEQFF.

This clone appeared a single time. The chain employs TRBV6-5 and TRBJ1-1; unclear D gene. V was trimmed by 6 bases and J by 2 bases, leaving 10 bases between them. CDR1 is MNHEY and CDR2 is SVGAGI in the germline V gene. The CDR3 sequence is 13 residues long. In nucleotides, the CDR3 is TGTGCCAGCAGACGCCAGGAAAACACTGAAGCTTTCTTT. It translates to CASRRQENTEAFF.

The chain carries TRBV19 and TRBJ2-1, with a tentative D call TRBD2 (6 bases). The V gene lost 1 base and the J gene lost 7 bases, with 8 bases spanning the gap. This CDR3 has 13 residues. Looked up from germline, CDR1 is LNHDA and CDR2 is SQIVND (reference sequence). The CDR3 DNA sequence: TGTGCCAGTAGTATAGGGGACTCTAATGAGCAGTTCTTC. Translation gives CASSIGDSNEQFF. Drawing the rest from reference TRBV19 and TRBJ2-1, the complete variable domain is DGGITQSPKYLFRKEGQNVTLSCEQNLNHDAMYWYRQDPGQGLRLIYYSQIVNDFQKGDIAEGYSVSREKKESFPLTVTSAQKNPTAFYLCASSIGDSNEQFFGPGTRLTVL.

V usage is TRBV6-5 and J usage is TRBJ1-5; weak D call: TRBD1 (6 bases). Between the trimmed V and J ends, which lost 5 bases and 7 bases, there was a span of 15 bases. Germline loops: CDR1 MNHEY, CDR2 SVGAGI. The CDR3 is 14 amino acids. The CDR3 nucleotides read TGTGCCAGCAGTCGGGGGGCGGGGGGCCAGCCCCAGCATTTT. This sequence encodes CASSRGAGGQPQHF.

This chain links TRBV27 with TRBJ2-1; unclear D gene. Germline values: CDR1 MNHEY, CDR2 SMNVEV (reference sequence). V lost 5 bases, J lost 7 bases, and 9 bases lay in between. This CDR3 has 12 amino acids. This CDR3 reads CASSNSLNEQFF. The CDR3 bases are TGTGCCAGCAGTAACTCCTTGAATGAGCAGTTCTTC.

This chain uses TRBV11-1 with TRBJ2-5, with 11 bases that match TRBD1. The CDR3 is 16 amino acids. CDR1 SGHAT and CDR2 FQDESV come from the germline V gene (reference sequence). Trimming cost V 3 bases and J 0 bases; bases outside gene matches: 3. For the CDR3, the DNA is TGTGCCAGCAGCTTCGGGACAGGGGGATACCAAGAGACCCAGTACTTC. Amino acid sequence: CASSFGTGGYQETQYF.

The chain combines TRBV6-5 with TRBJ2-7, with D perhaps matching TRBD1 (6 bases). Trimming stripped 6 bases from V and 0 bases from J, with 12 bases between. The CDR3 loop spans 14 amino acids. CDR1 and CDR2 (germline): MNHEY, SVGAGI. The DNA of the CDR3 is TGTGCCAGCAGAAGAACAGGGATCTCCTACGAGCAGTACTTC. Its translation: CASRRTGISYEQYF.